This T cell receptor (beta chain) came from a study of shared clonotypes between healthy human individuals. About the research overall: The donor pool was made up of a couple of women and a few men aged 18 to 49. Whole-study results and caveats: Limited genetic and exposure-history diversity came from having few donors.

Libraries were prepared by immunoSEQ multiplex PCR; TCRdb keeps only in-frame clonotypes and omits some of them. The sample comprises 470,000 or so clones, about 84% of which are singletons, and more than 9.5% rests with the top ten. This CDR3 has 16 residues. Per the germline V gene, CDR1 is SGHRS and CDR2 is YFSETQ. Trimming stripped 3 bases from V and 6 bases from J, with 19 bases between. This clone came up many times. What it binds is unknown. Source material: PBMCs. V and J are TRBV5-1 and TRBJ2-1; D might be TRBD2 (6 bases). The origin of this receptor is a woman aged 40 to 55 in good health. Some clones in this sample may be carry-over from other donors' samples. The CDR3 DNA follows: TGCGCCAGCAGCTATGGAGGGAGGACGGCAGTCAATGAGCAGTTCTTC. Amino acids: CASSYGGRTAVNEQFF.